What follows describes a single T cell receptor beta chain. Its antigen target is currently unknown. Base qualities are missing; no much larger clone stands one base away. Trimmed from V: 5 bases; trimmed from J: 8 bases; junction bases lacking a gene match: 5. The cysteine opens and the phenylalanine closes a CDR3 of 14 amino acids. Only the CDR3 DNA stays, 42 bases, in frame from base 1. From the germline V gene, CDR1 is SGHNT and CDR2 is YENEEA. The record originates from a study of blood T cell repertoires in COVID-19 (dated by TCRdb to the early 2020s). Regarding the study in general: Samples covering the acute and convalescent phases of COVID-19 were provided by collaborators in the United States, Italy and Spain. The material from the prospective study consisted of cDNA or gDNA derived from T cells, B-cell-depleted T cells, or PBMCs. The dataset comprised deeply sampled blood TCRbeta repertoires from subjects exposed to, actively infected with, or recovered from COVID-19. A freely available public database, intended as a resource for researchers studying the immune response to SARS-CoV-2, is where the repertoires were released. The samples were drawn from the first 160 participants of the ongoing ImmuneRACE study and from about 1,200 subjects provided by 6 global collaborators. Sample metadata almost always included a de-identified subject ID, COVID-19 status, age in years and sex. Where HLA class I and class II types were available, the types were taken from metadata supplied by the sample provider, not from assay-based typing.

Summary of the overall study and its limitations: The quantity of clinical and demographic metadata differed by source and by participant and was supplied without curation.

The immunoSEQ Assay, a bias-controlled multiplex PCR, was used to amplify TCRbeta CDR3 regions from genomic DNA. Turning to the authors' computational methods: The number of nucleated cells in each sample was estimated by amplification of reference gene primers within the assay. To quantify the absolute abundance of each unique TCRbeta CDR3 rearrangement, sequence reads were collapsed and filtered. Productive Simpson clonality was computed per sample as the square root of Simpson's diversity index over productive rearrangements. In TCRdb, the immuneACCESS table is reduced to in-frame sequences with V and J assigned. These tables do not hold every clone; where another copy was compared, an unresolved V gene accounts for under half, and the others remain unexplained. That table supplies the V and J calls and clone size; D and trimming were determined from the DNA. In all, the sample holds roughly 350,000 clones, and roughly 90% of those were seen once. The top ten clonotypes cover about a fifth of the sample.

Participants in the prospective study were enrolled through a virtual design, were aged about 18 to 100 years, and lived in some 24 United States geographic areas. To assign participants to cohorts, the prospective study relied on clinical history that participants themselves reported in a screening survey and a study questionnaire. Recovered participants in ImmuneRACE Cohort 3 were defined by two consecutive negative NP/OP PCR tests, clearance by a healthcare professional, or resolution of symptoms. Mobile phlebotomists in the prospective study collected whole blood, serum and a nasopharyngeal or oropharyngeal swab from every participant. Additional blood draws and questionnaires over a 2-month period could optionally be provided by prospective study participants. Blood samples from the prospective study were shipped frozen or at room temperature prior to DNA extraction.

The specimen was PBMCs or T cells enriched from blood (not recorded which). Here the chain combines TRBV11-3 and TRBJ1-6; 8 central nucleotides agree with TRBD1. This clonotype was obtained from a woman in her 30s who had recovered from COVID-19. The CDR3 reads as follows: CASSDGQGYSPLHF. DNA sequence: TGTGCCAGCAGCGATGGACAGGGTTATTCACCCCTCCACTTT.